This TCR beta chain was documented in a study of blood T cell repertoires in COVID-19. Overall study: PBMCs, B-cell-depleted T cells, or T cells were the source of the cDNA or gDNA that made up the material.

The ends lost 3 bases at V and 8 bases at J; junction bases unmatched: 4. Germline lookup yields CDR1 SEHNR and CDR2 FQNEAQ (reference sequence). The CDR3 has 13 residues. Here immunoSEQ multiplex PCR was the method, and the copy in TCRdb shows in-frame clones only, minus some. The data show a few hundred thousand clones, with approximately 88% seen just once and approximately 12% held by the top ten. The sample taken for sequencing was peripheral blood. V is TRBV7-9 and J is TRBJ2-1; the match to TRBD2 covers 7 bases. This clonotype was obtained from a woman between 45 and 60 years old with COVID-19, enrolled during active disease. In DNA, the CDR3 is TGTGCCAGCAGCTTGGGAGGGATGGATGAGCAGTTCTTC. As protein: CASSLGGMDEQFF.